This T cell receptor beta chain was sequenced during a study of blood T cell repertoires in COVID-19. The CDR3 covers 14 residues. Trimming shortened V by 4 bases and J by 0 bases, and 5 bases separated the two germline ends. Germline V gene lookup returns CDR1 SGHRS and CDR2 YFSETQ. This clone was seen once. The table came from immunoSEQ multiplex PCR; TCRdb's copy has only in-frame clones and leaves some out. The data contain over 200,000 clones, under 95% of them singletons. The receptor was isolated from a man aged 30 to 39 with acute or convalescent COVID-19. This chain connects TRBV5-1 to TRBJ2-6; unclear D gene. The sequenced material came from peripheral blood. CDR3: CASSDNSGANVLTF. The CDR3 DNA is TGCGCCAGCAGCGACAACTCTGGGGCCAACGTCCTGACTTTC.